The text below deals with one T cell receptor (beta chain). Its antigen is not known. Profiled with immunoSEQ multiplex PCR; TCRdb holds only in-frame clones, not every one. The table has 25,000 to 40,000 clones, about 81% seen once. The sample comes from a study of OX40 agonist ivuxolimab in advanced cancers. Study observations and caveats: The study found that CD8+ T cells averaged more expanded clones than CD4+.

The receptor comes from an adult with an advanced solid tumor such as melanoma, head and neck, liver or kidney cancer. Sequencing used CD4+ or CD8+ T cells sorted from blood, obtained in a trial of the OX40 agonist ivuxolimab.

DNA of the CDR3: TGTGCCAGCAGCTTGGGGACAGGGGGACCCTACGAGCAGTACTTC. Protein product: CASSLGTGGPYEQYF. This chain joins TRBV27 and TRBJ2-7; 11 bases fit TRBD1. With V trimmed by 6 bases and J by 2 bases, 6 bases remained unmatched. The CDR3 contains 15 residues. Germline V gene lookup returns CDR1 MNHEY and CDR2 SMNVEV (reference sequence).